One and the same sample provided the 21 T cell receptor beta chains below, sequenced in a study of T-cell reconstitution after alpha-beta-depleted transplantation in children. Unique molecular identifiers featured in how the TCRbeta library was prepared. Each CDR3 protein gets one entry after TCRdb re-called the PCR reads with MiXCR. The table includes hundreds of thousands of distinct CDR3 sequences, over 15% detected once. The material sequenced was PBMCs from the stem cell graft donor, taken from the stem cell graft. The receptors were sampled from a human donor who donated a stem cell graft to a child with acute myeloid leukemia.

This clonotype was counted at least ten times. This sequence joins TRBV4-3 and TRBJ2-2, with D tentatively TRBD2 (6 bases). This CDR3 has 17 residues. Germline values: CDR1 LGHNA, CDR2 YSLEER. Deletions cut 0 bases from V and 7 bases from J, with 18 bases between. CDR3 nucleotides: TGCGCCAGCAGCCAAGAGAACTTCGGCGGGCGGGGCGGGGAGCTGTTTTTT. It is translated as CASSQENFGGRGGELFF.

The chain links TRBV20-1 to TRBJ2-2; TRBD1 or TRBD2 may be the D gene (5 bases each). CDR1 and CDR2 (germline): DFQATT, SNEGSKA (reference sequence). Trimming stripped 6 bases from V and 8 bases from J, with 13 bases between. The CDR3 spans 12 residues. The CDR3 here is CSALGTIGELFF. The CDR3 nucleotides read TGCAGTGCGCTCGGGACGATTGGGGAGCTGTTTTTT.

In this sample, this clonotype turned up a few times. The rearrangement joins TRBV20-1 to TRBJ2-6, with 11 bases aligning to TRBD1. The CDR3 has 16 amino acids. Trimming cost V 5 bases and J 1 base; bases outside gene matches: 4. In germline, CDR1 is DFQATT, CDR2 SNEGSKA (reference sequence). The CDR3 region is CSALDRGRSGANVLTF. CDR3 bases: TGCAGTGCTTTGGACAGGGGGCGGTCTGGGGCCAACGTCCTGACTTTC.

This clonotype was picked up one time. This chain connects TRBV20-1 to TRBJ2-2; D call uncertain. The CDR3 totals 13 residues. V lost 6 bases and J lost 1, with 9 bases in between. Germline V gene data show CDR1 as DFQATT and CDR2 as SNEGSKA (reference sequence). The DNA for the CDR3 is TGCAGTGCCGGACCCCAGAACACCGGGGAGCTGTTTTTT. Protein: CSAGPQNTGELFF.

This clonotype showed up many times. The V call is TRBV5-6, the J call TRBJ1-5, with D tentatively TRBD1 (6 bases). V was shortened by 3 bases and J by 4 bases, with 11 bases between the two germline ends. CDR1 is SGHDT and CDR2 is YYEEEE in the germline V gene. This CDR3 is 14 amino acids long. CDR3 loop: CASSSQGRNQPQHF. DNA of the CDR3: TGTGCCAGCAGCTCACAGGGACGGAATCAGCCCCAGCATTTT.

This clonotype has more than one count but fewer than ten. The chain carries TRBV7-2 and TRBJ1-5, with 10 bases that match TRBD1. Germline lookup yields CDR1 SGHTA and CDR2 FQGNSA. This CDR3 spans 18 amino acids. The ends lost 2 bases at V and 0 bases at J; junction bases unmatched: 7. In DNA form, the CDR3 reads TGTGCCAGCAGCTTACCGGGACAGGGGCCGTATAGCAATCAGCCCCAGCATTTT. This sequence encodes CASSLPGQGPYSNQPQHF.

As to this clonotype: At one of its ends the junction is not consistent with the germline gene, which may arise from a read error. V is TRBV2 and J is TRBJ2-2, with 7 bases matching TRBD1. The CDR3 is made up of 15 amino acids. Germline CDR1 is SNHLY and CDR2 is FYNNEI. In DNA form, the CDR3 reads TGTGCCGGCAGCAAGGACAGGTGGTACACCGGGGAGCTGTTTTTT. This codes for CAGSKDRWYTGELFF.

This clonotype was observed a few times. V usage is TRBV7-2 and J usage is TRBJ2-3; a weak D match, TRBD1 (5 bases). Trimming pared 4 bases from V and 8 bases from J, leaving 16 bases between. CDR3 length: 14 residues. Germline CDR1 and CDR2: SGHTA and FQGNSA. This CDR3 reads CASSSRAPQGTQYF. The DNA for the CDR3 is TGTGCCAGCAGCTCCCGGGCCCCTCAGGGTACGCAGTATTTT. The full variable domain, with the rest looked up from reference TRBV7-2 and TRBJ2-3, is GAGVSQSPSNKVTEKGKDVELRCDPISGHTALYWYRQSLGQGLEFLIYFQGNSAPDKSGLPSDRFSAERTGGSVSTLTIQRTQQEDSAVYLCASSSRAPQGTQYFGPGTRLTVL.

The chain combines TRBV30 with TRBJ2-5; the match to TRBD1 covers 7 bases. The CDR3 covers 15 residues. Germline V gene lookup returns CDR1 GTSNPN and CDR2 SVGIG (reference sequence). V trimming: 5 bases; J trimming: 1 base; junction bases outside the gene matches: 10. The CDR3 DNA sequence: TGTGCCTGGCACCAGGGACAGCTCCCCCAAGAGACCCAGTACTTC. Translating gives CAWHQGQLPQETQYF.

This clonotype was counted at least ten times. The V gene is TRBV20-1, the J gene TRBJ2-7; TRBD2 matches at 9 bases. The CDR3 loop spans 15 amino acids. J gave up 3 bases and V 6 bases, and 12 bases lay outside the gene matches. Germline lookup yields CDR1 DFQATT and CDR2 SNEGSKA (reference sequence). The CDR3, as DNA: TGCAGTGCACCCCGTTTAAGCGGGGGGTTCTACGAGCAGTACTTC. Translating gives CSAPRLSGGFYEQYF.

This clonotype was detected ten times or more. This chain links TRBV20-1 with TRBJ2-5; 9 bases are a match to TRBD1. Germline V gene sequence: CDR1 DFQATT, CDR2 SNEGSKA (reference sequence). The CDR3 extends over 13 amino acids. Trimming took 5 bases from V and 5 from J; bases not matched to a gene: 6. CDR3 residues: CSARPGTGETQYF. Here the CDR3 DNA reads TGCAGTGCTCGGCCAGGGACAGGGGAGACCCAGTACTTC.

The chain uses TRBV20-1 and TRBJ1-1; 9 bases map to TRBD1. This CDR3 spans 15 amino acids. V lost 0 bases to trimming and J lost 3 bases; unmatched junction nucleotides: 5. The germline gives CDR1 DFQATT, CDR2 SNEGSKA (reference sequence). The CDR3, as DNA: TGCAGTGCTAGAGATCCTCGGACAGGGGACACTGAAGCTTTCTTT. Protein sequence: CSARDPRTGDTEAFF.

The chain employs TRBV6-1 and TRBJ1-2; D unclear. CDR3 length: 14 residues. Trimming took off 5 bases at V and 4 bases at J, with 14 bases between the two ends. Germline CDR1 and CDR2: MNHNS and SASEGT. CDR3 sequence: CASSKGDLAYGYTF. CDR3 DNA sequence: TGTGCCAGCAGTAAGGGTGACCTAGCCTATGGCTACACCTTC.

The J gene is TRBJ2-1, the V gene TRBV7-9; D is tentatively TRBD1 or TRBD2 (6 bases each). Trimming pared 5 bases from V and 0 bases from J, leaving 14 bases between. CDR1 and CDR2 (germline): SEHNR, FQNEAQ (reference sequence). The CDR3 covers 16 residues. The CDR3 is CASSNLRGASYNEQFF. CDR3 coding DNA: TGTGCCAGCAGCAACCTGAGGGGGGCCTCCTACAATGAGCAGTTCTTC.

This clonotype was counted only a few times. The chain joins TRBV25-1 to TRBJ2-3, with 13 positions matching TRBD2. V shed 0 bases and J 7 bases; nucleotides not matched to a gene: 22. This CDR3 is 22 amino acids long. Germline V CDR1 and CDR2: MGHDK, SYGVNS. The CDR3 DNA reads as TGTGCCAGCAGTGAATATCAGGGGATCACTAGCGGGGGGGCCGAAGGGGGGAATACGCAGTATTTT. Translating it yields CASSEYQGITSGGAEGGNTQYF. Full variable domain (outside the CDR3, taken from reference TRBV25-1 and TRBJ2-3): EADIYQTPRYLVIGTGKKITLECSQTMGHDKMYWYQQDPGMELHLIHYSYGVNSTEKGDLSSESTVSRIRTEHFPLTLESARPSHTSQYLCASSEYQGITSGGAEGGNTQYFGPGTRLTVL.

This clonotype turned up a few times. CDR3 sequence: CASSYSNSGSNEQFF. The CDR3, as DNA: TGTGCCAGCAGTTACTCGAATAGCGGCAGCAATGAGCAGTTCTTC. This rearrangement joins TRBV6-2 or TRBV6-3 to TRBJ2-1; weak D call: TRBD2 (6 bases). Germline loops: CDR1 MNHEY, CDR2 SVGEGT. CDR3 length equals 15 residues. V was shortened by 0 bases and J by 6 bases, with 12 bases between the two germline ends.

The chain joins TRBV7-6 to TRBJ2-1, with 10 bases identical to TRBD1. The CDR3 loop spans 15 amino acids. Trimming at V came to 0 bases and at J to 7 bases, leaving 3 bases not matched to a gene. The germline gives CDR1 SGHVS, CDR2 FNYEAQ. The DNA of the CDR3 is TGTGCCAGCAGCTTAGCGGGACAGGGGATAAATGAGCAGTTCTTC. Its protein is CASSLAGQGINEQFF.

A few counts support this clonotype. V usage is TRBV7-2 and J usage is TRBJ2-1; D is ambiguous. Germline V gives CDR1 SGHTA, CDR2 FQGNSA. V was cut by 2 bases and J by 5 bases, with 19 bases left in between. The CDR3 runs 17 residues. CDR3 bases: TGTGCCAGCAGCTTAACCCGCTACATCCTACAGCACAATGAGCAGTTCTTC. Translating it yields CASSLTRYILQHNEQFF.

The sample holds a few counts of this clonotype. V usage is TRBV12-3 or TRBV12-4 and J usage is TRBJ1-1; D perhaps matches TRBD1 (6 bases). The CDR3 totals 15 residues. With 5 bases removed from V and 4 bases from J, the gap between germline ends came to 17 bases. As DNA, the CDR3 is TGTGCCAGCAGTCCACAGGGAGTTGCGGTCACTGAAGCTTTCTTT. Protein product: CASSPQGVAVTEAFF.

This chain uses TRBV5-6 with TRBJ1-2; D uncertain. Looked up from germline, CDR1 is SGHDT and CDR2 is YYEEEE. The CDR3 totals 11 residues. V shed 2 bases and J shed 5 bases, with 4 bases lying between them. The CDR3 DNA follows: TGTGCCAGCAGCTTCCGTTATGGCTACACCTTC. Protein product: CASSFRYGYTF. The full variable domain, with the rest looked up from reference TRBV5-6 and TRBJ1-2, is DAGVTQSPTHLIKTRGQQVTLRCSPKSGHDTVSWYQQALGQGPQFIFQYYEEEERQRGNFPDRFSGHQFPNYSSELNVNALLLGDSALYLCASSFRYGYTFGSGTRLTVV.

Note on this clonotype: One end of the junction is discordant with germline, which a read error may explain. The chain is built from TRBV20-1 and TRBJ2-5; 7 bases map to TRBD1. The CDR3 length is 16 residues. Germline V gives CDR1 DFQATT, CDR2 SNEGSKA (reference sequence). The CDR3 nucleotides are TGCTGTGCTAGAGATACAGGACAGGAGTACCAAGAGACCCAGTACTTC. Its protein product is CCARDTGQEYQETQYF.